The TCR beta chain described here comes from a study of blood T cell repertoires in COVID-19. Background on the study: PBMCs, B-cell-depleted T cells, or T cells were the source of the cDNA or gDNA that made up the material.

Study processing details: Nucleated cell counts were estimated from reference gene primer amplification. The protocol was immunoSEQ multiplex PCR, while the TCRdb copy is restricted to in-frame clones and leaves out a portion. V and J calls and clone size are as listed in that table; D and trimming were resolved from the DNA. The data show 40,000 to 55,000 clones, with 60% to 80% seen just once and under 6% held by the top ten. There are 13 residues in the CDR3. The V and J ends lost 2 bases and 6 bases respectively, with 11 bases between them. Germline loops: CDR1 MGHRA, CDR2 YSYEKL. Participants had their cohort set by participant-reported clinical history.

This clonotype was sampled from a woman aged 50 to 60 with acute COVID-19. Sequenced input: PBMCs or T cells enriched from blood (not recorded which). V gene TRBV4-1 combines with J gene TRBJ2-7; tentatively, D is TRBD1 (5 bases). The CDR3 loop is CASSQRQGSEQYF. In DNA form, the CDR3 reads TGCGCCAGCAGCCAACGCCAGGGCTCCGAGCAGTACTTC.